The sequence of this TCR beta chain was determined in a study of blood T cell repertoires in COVID-19 (TCRdb year 2020). Study-level background: Collaborator samples came from the United States, Italy and Spain and covered acute and convalescent phases of COVID-19. The repertoires were released in a freely available public database meant as a resource for research on the immune response to SARS-CoV-2. Deeply sampled blood TCRbeta repertoires from subjects exposed to, actively infected with, or recovered from COVID-19 were included in the dataset. Sample metadata almost always included a de-identified subject ID, COVID-19 status, age in years and sex. Where available, HLA class I and class II types were obtained from metadata supplied by the sample provider rather than from assay-based typing. Samples came from the ongoing ImmuneRACE study (first 160 participants) plus 1,254 subjects from 6 global collaborators. The prospective study material was composed of cDNA or gDNA derived from T cells, B-cell-depleted T cells, or PBMCs. The full study reports these points: How much clinical and demographic metadata was included differed by source and by participant, and the metadata was provided uncurated.

TCRbeta CDR3 regions were amplified from genomic DNA using the immunoSEQ Assay, a bias-controlled multiplex PCR. Concerning the study's data processing: Nucleated cell counts per sample were estimated from amplification of reference gene primers within the assay. To quantify the absolute abundance of each unique TCRbeta CDR3 rearrangement, sequence reads were collapsed and filtered. For each sample, productive Simpson clonality was calculated by taking the square root of Simpson's diversity index across productive rearrangements. TCRdb's version of the immuneACCESS table is confined to in-frame rearrangements and falls short of the full clone set. An unresolved V gene accounts for under half of the shortfall where checked; the remainder is of unknown origin. V, J and clone size derive from that table, while D and trimming were established from the DNA sequence. The sample table holds 100,000 to 150,000 clones, of which 84% were seen once. The ten largest make up more than 1.2% of the sample.

Collaborating institutions collected whole blood in K2EDTA tubes following their own protocols. Collaborator samples were shipped for TCRbeta analysis as frozen whole blood, isolated PBMCs, or DNA extracted from either sample type. About this clone: Its antigen remains undetermined. No much larger clone is present one base from it, and per-base qualities are unavailable.

CDR1 and CDR2, per the germline V gene (reference sequence), are LNHDA and SQIVND. Taken from cysteine to phenylalanine, the CDR3 has 16 residues. The entry retains the CDR3 DNA only, 48 bases that are in frame from base 1. Germline trimming amounts to 4 bases on V and 5 bases on J, with 8 as the count of junction bases outside the gene matches. This TCR was sampled from a man aged 55 to 70 with acute or convalescent COVID-19. What was sequenced was peripheral blood. The rearranged segments are TRBV19 and TRBJ2-5, with 12 junctional bases fitting TRBD2. CDR3 loop: CASSRPSGGAMETQYF. In nucleotide form, the sequence is TGTGCCAGTAGTAGACCTAGCGGGGGGGCCATGGAGACCCAGTACTTC. The variable domain in full, with residues beyond the CDR3 obtained from the reference TRBV19 and TRBJ2-5 genes, is DGGITQSPKYLFRKEGQNVTLSCEQNLNHDAMYWYRQDPGQGLRLIYYSQIVNDFQKGDIAEGYSVSREKKESFPLTVTSAQKNPTAFYLCASSRPSGGAMETQYFGPGTRLLVL.